One T cell receptor beta chain is described in this entry. Its target is not known. The sample is drawn from a study of cytomegalovirus exposure and HLA in healthy donors. Study-level points and caveats: It was reported that the classifier diagnosed cytomegalovirus status with high specificity and sensitivity in both the original and validation cohorts. The study designated roughly 160 TCR beta chains cytomegalovirus-associated.

Germline V gene sequence: CDR1 SGHAT, CDR2 FQNNGV. This CDR3 is built from 16 residues. V was trimmed by 0 bases and J by 0 bases, leaving 11 bases between them. Assay: immunoSEQ multiplex PCR; the TCRdb copy retains only in-frame clones and omits some. In the table there are approximately 200,000 clones, around nine tenths of which are singletons. Sequencing input: PBMCs. This receptor was obtained from a woman under 30 in good health and CMV-seronegative. The chain couples TRBV11-2 to TRBJ1-2; possibly TRBD1 for D (6 bases). In nucleotides, the CDR3 is TGTGCCAGCAGCTTAGACGGGGCAGGGGCTAACTATGGCTACACCTTC. Its protein is CASSLDGAGANYGYTF.